This is a list of T cell receptor beta chains from one sample in a study of cytomegalovirus exposure and HLA in healthy donors. Data came from immunoSEQ multiplex PCR; TCRdb stores just in-frame clones and leaves some out. This table has 65,000 to 95,000 clones, 85% to 95% appearing once. Input material: PBMCs. These receptors originate from a young man in good health and CMV-seronegative. Both conserved end residues are trimmed from each CDR3. Rows may omit the clone size; those that give it use once, few, many or a size class.

NA TRBJ2-7 TRBV2 ARGTGPGEQY
NA TRBJ2-3 TRBV5-5 ASSLGPISADTQY
NA TRBJ1-1 TRBV19 ASSRGDEAF
NA TRBJ2-2 TRBV5-5 ASSDRERLGELF
NA TRBJ2-7 TRBV5-1 ASSPAVSSYKQY
once TRBJ1-1 TRBV7-9 ASSLDGSLQAF
NA TRBJ2-7 TRBV2 ASSERDNYEQY
NA TRBJ1-5 TRBV19 ASSIPRGRSRGQPQH
NA TRBJ1-1 TRBV30 ASTGNTEAF
NA TRBJ2-1 TRBV7-2 ASSLVPDNEQF
NA TRBJ2-1 TRBV7-2 ASSLALAGARGQF
NA TRBJ2-7 TRBV11-3 ASSLGGGGNHEQY
NA TRBJ2-1 TRBV6-5 ASSYEAGHNEQF
NA TRBJ1-1 TRBV6-1 ASSLRGIGTEAF
NA TRBJ1-5 TRBV19 ASRTGNQPQH
NA TRBJ2-1 TRBV19 ASRGTSGGPTYNEQF
NA TRBJ1-1 TRBV7-9 ASSLPRVLGAF
NA TRBJ2-2 TRBV7-6 ASSYTSGNTGELF
once TRBJ2-7 TRBV27 ASSLGLSGYEQY
NA TRBJ2-2 TRBV4-1 ASSQDSQVNTGELF
once TRBJ2-7 TRBV5-1 ASSPDIPYEQY
NA TRBJ1-2 TRBV7-2 ASSLGGQGRGYT
NA TRBJ2-3 TRBV7-2 ASSPRSGGLTTDTQY
NA TRBJ1-5 TRBV28 ASSFVVGAGGYSNQPQH
NA TRBJ1-1 TRBV7-2 ASSLVSRVTEAF
NA TRBJ2-2 TRBV27 ASSLFKRGGTGELF
NA TRBJ1-5 TRBV19 ASSIAGGWGQPQH
NA TRBJ1-2 TRBV6-5 ASGQVGPGYT
NA TRBJ1-1 TRBV15 ATSRGWGTGVEGTEAF
NA TRBJ1-4 TRBV5-1 ASSLAVGGNEKLF
NA TRBJ1-1 TRBV27 ASLSRVNTEAF
NA TRBJ2-5 TRBV28 ASSLVGTSRTETQY
once TRBJ1-1 TRBV10-3 AMGGQGDTEAF
once TRBJ1-1 TRBV2 ASSESTGGLSGTEAF